This T cell receptor (beta chain) was retrieved from a study of shared clonotypes between healthy human individuals. The naive CD8 population came from CD45RO-negative cells selected for CCR7, without terminally differentiated effector memory CD45RA+ cells. A remark on this clone: A junction end diverges from the germline sequence, so it may reflect a read error.

CDR3 length: 16 amino acids. Germline V gene data show CDR1 as MNHEY and CDR2 as SMNVEV (reference sequence). Assay: immunoSEQ multiplex PCR; the TCRdb copy retains only in-frame clones and omits some. Here the sample spans about 2 million clones, about 95% being singletons. Sequenced: naive CD8+ T cells sorted from blood. V usage is TRBV27 and J usage is TRBJ2-3; 14 nucleotides line up with TRBD2. The TCR comes from a man aged 18 to 30 in good health. The CDR3 bases are TGTGCCAGCAGTCCCGGGACTAGCGGGAGCATAGATACGCAGTATTTT. Translated, it gives CASSPGTSGSIDTQYF.